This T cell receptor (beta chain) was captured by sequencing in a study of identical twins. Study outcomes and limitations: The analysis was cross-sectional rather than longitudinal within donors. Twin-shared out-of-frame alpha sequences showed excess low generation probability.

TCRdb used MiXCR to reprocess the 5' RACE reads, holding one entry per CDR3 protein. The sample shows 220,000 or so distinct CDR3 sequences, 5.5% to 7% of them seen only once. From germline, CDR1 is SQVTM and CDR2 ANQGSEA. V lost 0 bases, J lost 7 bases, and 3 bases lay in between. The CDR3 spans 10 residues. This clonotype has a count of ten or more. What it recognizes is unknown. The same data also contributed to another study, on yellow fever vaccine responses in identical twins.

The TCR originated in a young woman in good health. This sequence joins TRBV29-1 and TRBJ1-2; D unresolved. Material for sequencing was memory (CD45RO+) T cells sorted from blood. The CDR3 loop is CSVEDPGYTF. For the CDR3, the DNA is TGCAGCGTTGAAGATCCTGGCTACACCTTC.